This record concerns one T cell receptor beta chain sequence. Antigen: not known. The same CDR3 is also encoded by other DNA sequences in this sample. The entry originates in a study of cytomegalovirus exposure and HLA in healthy donors. Findings and limits, study-wide: Most TCR beta V segments were productive about 87% or about 30% of the time in an earlier analysis.

CDR3 size: 11 residues. V lost 5 bases, J lost 2 bases, and 3 bases lay in between. Germline values: CDR1 SGHVS, CDR2 FQNEAQ. It was with 60 Vbeta and 13 Jbeta primers that the PCR ran. Original handling: A later analysis counted about 80 million unique TCR beta chains, some 10 million shared. Only in-frame clones appear in the TCRdb table, and some are missing; sequencing was by immunoSEQ multiplex PCR. D and trimming come from the DNA, and the V and J calls and clone size come from that table. This sample has roughly 120,000 clones, with around two thirds found just once. J is TRBJ2-5 and V is TRBV7-8; D remains ambiguous. This sequence was found in a woman between 35 and 50 years old in good health and CMV-seropositive. Sequenced sample: PBMCs. This CDR3 reads CASSLQETQYF. In DNA, the CDR3 is TGTGCCAGCAGCCTACAAGAGACCCAGTACTTC. Together with reference TRBV7-8 and TRBJ2-5, the CDR3 gives the full variable domain: GAGVSQSPRYKVAKRGQDVALRCDPISGHVSLFWYQQALGQGPEFLTYFQNEAQLDKSGLPSDRFFAERPEGSVSTLKIQRTQQEDSAVYLCASSLQETQYFGPGTRLLVL.